These T cell receptor beta chains were read from a single sample in a study of T cells after yellow fever vaccination. Using its own MiXCR run on the 5' RACE reads, TCRdb lists one record per CDR3 protein. The sample lists about 73,000 distinct CDR3 sequences, roughly 7.7% seen once, with 41% in the top ten. The source material was CD8+ T cells sorted from PBMCs, sampled on the day of the yellow fever booster vaccination. These receptors were taken from a man in his thirties or forties who received the YFV17D yellow fever vaccine. CDR3s include the opening cysteine and the closing phenylalanine or tryptophan. D genes are given only for firm matches. Some rows have no size entry. The others give once, few or many, or a class for an expanded clone.

J gene: TRBJ1-5
D gene: TRBD1
clone size: few
V gene: TRBV6-5
CDR3 protein: CASSFRGGAGQPQHF
CDR3 DNA: TGTGCCAGCAGTTTCCGAGGGGGCGCAGGTCAGCCCCAGCATTTT

J gene: TRBJ2-1
D gene: NA
clone size: NA
V gene: TRBV27
CDR3 protein: CASSLDGWGNYEQFF
CDR3 DNA: TGTGCCAGCAGTTTGGACGGATGGGGTAACTATGAGCAGTTCTTC

J gene: TRBJ2-5
D gene: NA
clone size: NA
V gene: TRBV7-8
CDR3 protein: CASSLGEGPQETQYF
CDR3 DNA: TGTGCCAGCAGCTTAGGGGAAGGCCCCCAAGAGACCCAGTACTTC

J gene: TRBJ2-7
D gene: NA
clone size: NA
V gene: TRBV7-9
CDR3 protein: CASSSSVSYEQYF
CDR3 DNA: TGTGCCAGCAGCTCTAGCGTTTCCTACGAGCAGTACTTC

J gene: TRBJ2-7
D gene: NA
clone size: NA
V gene: TRBV3-1
CDR3 protein: CASSGGVGVSYEQYF
CDR3 DNA: TGTGCCAGCAGCGGCGGGGTCGGAGTTAGTTACGAGCAGTACTTC

J gene: TRBJ2-3
D gene: TRBD2
clone size: NA
V gene: TRBV6-2/TRBV6-3
CDR3 protein: CASSTSGYTDTQYF
CDR3 DNA: TGTGCCAGCAGTACTAGCGGCTACACAGATACGCAGTATTTT

J gene: TRBJ1-4
D gene: NA
clone size: few
V gene: TRBV12-3/TRBV12-4
CDR3 protein: CASSPDGGEKLFF
CDR3 DNA: TGTGCCAGCAGTCCCGACGGTGGTGAAAAACTGTTTTTT

J gene: TRBJ2-1
D gene: NA
clone size: few
V gene: TRBV14
CDR3 protein: CASSQELLGVRVNEQFF
CDR3 DNA: TGTGCCAGCAGCCAAGAACTCCTAGGGGTGAGAGTCAATGAGCAGTTCTTC

J gene: TRBJ1-5
D gene: TRBD1
clone size: few
V gene: TRBV12-3/TRBV12-4
CDR3 protein: CASSQQGGLSQHF
CDR3 DNA: TGTGCCAGCAGTCAACAGGGGGGCCTATCCCAGCATTTT

J gene: TRBJ1-1
D gene: NA
clone size: many
V gene: TRBV30
CDR3 protein: CAWRTPMNTEAFF
CDR3 DNA: TGTGCCTGGAGAACACCTATGAACACTGAAGCTTTCTTT

J gene: TRBJ2-6
D gene: NA
clone size: few
V gene: TRBV4-3
CDR3 protein: CASSRGFGANVLTF
CDR3 DNA: TGCGCCAGCAGCCGGGGGTTTGGGGCCAACGTCCTGACTTTC

J gene: TRBJ2-3
D gene: TRBD1
clone size: few
V gene: TRBV29-1
CDR3 protein: CSVFPDRATSTDTQYF
CDR3 DNA: TGCAGCGTTTTTCCTGACAGGGCCACCTCCACAGATACGCAGTATTTT

J gene: TRBJ2-2
D gene: NA
clone size: many
V gene: TRBV29-1
CDR3 protein: CSGTGGQGELFF
CDR3 DNA: TGCAGCGGAACCGGGGGTCAGGGGGAGCTGTTTTTT

J gene: TRBJ2-2
D gene: TRBD2
clone size: NA
V gene: TRBV29-1
CDR3 protein: CSVEGPSGTPGELFF
CDR3 DNA: TGCAGCGTTGAAGGTCCTAGCGGGACTCCCGGGGAGCTGTTTTTT

J gene: TRBJ2-1
D gene: TRBD2
clone size: many
V gene: TRBV20-1
CDR3 protein: CSASPRGATEQFF
CDR3 DNA: TGCAGTGCTAGTCCGCGGGGGGCTACCGAGCAGTTCTTC

J gene: TRBJ2-7
D gene: NA
clone size: once
V gene: TRBV5-4
CDR3 protein: CASSFGAGYEQYF
CDR3 DNA: TGTGCCAGCAGCTTCGGGGCAGGGTACGAGCAGTACTTC

J gene: TRBJ2-1
D gene: TRBD2
clone size: few
V gene: TRBV5-1
CDR3 protein: CASSFSGSGGDEQFF
CDR3 DNA: TGCGCCAGCAGCTTTAGCGGGAGTGGAGGGGATGAGCAGTTCTTC

J gene: TRBJ2-1
D gene: NA
clone size: NA
V gene: TRBV13
CDR3 protein: CASKDRTYNEQFF
CDR3 DNA: TGTGCCAGCAAGGACAGAACCTACAATGAGCAGTTCTTC

J gene: TRBJ1-1
D gene: TRBD1
clone size: few
V gene: TRBV4-3
CDR3 protein: CASSQVPGQGGDTEAFF
CDR3 DNA: TGCGCCAGCAGCCAGGTCCCGGGACAGGGGGGGGACACTGAAGCTTTCTTT

J gene: TRBJ2-3
D gene: NA
clone size: many
V gene: TRBV27
CDR3 protein: CASSLAQGRSAQYF
CDR3 DNA: TGTGCCAGCAGTTTAGCCCAGGGGAGGAGTGCGCAGTATTTT

J gene: TRBJ2-7
D gene: NA
clone size: many
V gene: TRBV4-3
CDR3 protein: CASSQKDSPLYEQYF
CDR3 DNA: TGCGCCAGCAGCCAAAAGGACAGCCCCCTTTACGAGCAGTACTTC

J gene: TRBJ2-2
D gene: NA
clone size: few
V gene: TRBV9
CDR3 protein: CASSDPVVANTGELFF
CDR3 DNA: TGTGCCAGCAGCGATCCGGTGGTCGCGAACACCGGGGAGCTGTTTTTT

J gene: TRBJ2-7
D gene: NA
clone size: many
V gene: TRBV20-1
CDR3 protein: CSARGGHSYEQYF
CDR3 DNA: TGCAGTGCTAGAGGCGGCCACTCCTACGAGCAGTACTTC

J gene: TRBJ2-5
D gene: NA
clone size: many
V gene: TRBV6-6
CDR3 protein: CASSYGDETQYF
CDR3 DNA: TGTGCCAGCAGTTATGGGGACGAGACCCAGTACTTC

J gene: TRBJ2-1
D gene: TRBD1
clone size: few
V gene: TRBV29-1
CDR3 protein: CSATGGTNEQFF
CDR3 DNA: TGCAGCGCTACAGGGGGCACAAATGAGCAGTTCTTC

J gene: TRBJ2-7
D gene: NA
clone size: few
V gene: TRBV28
CDR3 protein: CASMGAGHYEQYF
CDR3 DNA: TGTGCCAGCATGGGGGCTGGGCACTACGAGCAGTACTTC

J gene: TRBJ2-1
D gene: NA
clone size: few
V gene: TRBV7-9
CDR3 protein: CASSYTTEQFF
CDR3 DNA: TGTGCCAGCAGCTATACGACCGAGCAGTTCTTC

J gene: TRBJ2-3
D gene: NA
clone size: NA
V gene: TRBV5-5
CDR3 protein: CASSLLDRDQITDTQYF
CDR3 DNA: TGTGCCAGCAGCTTACTAGACCGGGACCAAATCACAGATACGCAGTATTTT

J gene: TRBJ2-3
D gene: NA
clone size: few
V gene: TRBV4-3
CDR3 protein: CASSQDPDLGTQYF
CDR3 DNA: TGCGCCAGCAGCCAGGACCCAGACTTGGGTACGCAGTATTTT

J gene: TRBJ2-1
D gene: NA
clone size: many
V gene: TRBV5-1
CDR3 protein: CASSWGPGRKYNEQFF
CDR3 DNA: TGCGCCAGCAGCTGGGGCCCGGGACGGAAGTACAATGAGCAGTTCTTC

J gene: TRBJ2-1
D gene: TRBD2
clone size: NA
V gene: TRBV11-2
CDR3 protein: CASSTWTSGSYEQFF
CDR3 DNA: TGTGCCAGCAGCACCTGGACTAGCGGGAGTTATGAGCAGTTCTTC

J gene: TRBJ2-7
D gene: TRBD1
clone size: many
V gene: TRBV3-1
CDR3 protein: CASSRQGAYEQYF
CDR3 DNA: TGTGCCAGCAGCCGACAGGGGGCCTACGAGCAGTACTTC

J gene: TRBJ2-1
D gene: TRBD1
clone size: NA
V gene: TRBV23-1
CDR3 protein: CASGGDRVNGNEQFF
CDR3 DNA: TGCGCCAGCGGGGGAGACAGGGTAAATGGAAATGAGCAGTTCTTC

J gene: TRBJ1-2
D gene: NA
clone size: few
V gene: TRBV7-2
CDR3 protein: CASSGGNYGYTF
CDR3 DNA: TGTGCCAGCAGCGGAGGGAACTATGGCTACACCTTC

J gene: TRBJ1-5
D gene: NA
clone size: many
V gene: TRBV7-9
CDR3 protein: CASSLDGQPQHF
CDR3 DNA: TGTGCCAGCAGCTTAGACGGACAGCCCCAGCATTTT

J gene: TRBJ1-3
D gene: NA
clone size: NA
V gene: TRBV20-1
CDR3 protein: CSARPTAQGVNTIYF
CDR3 DNA: TGCAGTGCTAGGCCAACAGCGCAGGGCGTAAACACCATATATTTT

J gene: TRBJ2-7
D gene: NA
clone size: many
V gene: TRBV24-1
CDR3 protein: CATSDRYEQYF
CDR3 DNA: TGTGCCACCAGTGACAGGTACGAGCAGTACTTC

J gene: TRBJ2-1
D gene: TRBD1
clone size: NA
V gene: TRBV20-1
CDR3 protein: CRPLLPHRGNEQFF
CDR3 DNA: TGCAGGCCCCTACTACCCCACAGGGGCAATGAGCAGTTCTTC

J gene: TRBJ2-1
D gene: NA
clone size: many
V gene: TRBV7-6
CDR3 protein: CASSLAGSYNEQFF
CDR3 DNA: TGTGCCAGCAGTCTGGCGGGCTCCTACAATGAGCAGTTCTTC

J gene: TRBJ2-7
D gene: TRBD2
clone size: NA
V gene: TRBV7-2
CDR3 protein: CASQASGDYEQYF
CDR3 DNA: TGTGCCAGCCAGGCTAGCGGGGACTACGAGCAGTACTTC

J gene: TRBJ2-2
D gene: TRBD2
clone size: many
V gene: TRBV15
CDR3 protein: CATTGSGRGTGELFF
CDR3 DNA: TGTGCCACCACGGGGTCAGGGAGGGGCACCGGGGAGCTGTTTTTT

J gene: TRBJ2-7
D gene: NA
clone size: few
V gene: TRBV7-2
CDR3 protein: CASSFHTAYEQYF
CDR3 DNA: TGTGCCAGCAGCTTCCACACCGCCTACGAGCAGTACTTC

J gene: TRBJ2-5
D gene: NA
clone size: many
V gene: TRBV14
CDR3 protein: CASSPPGRPPWTQYF
CDR3 DNA: TGTGCCAGCAGCCCACCGGGGCGCCCCCCATGGACCCAGTACTTC

J gene: TRBJ2-5
D gene: TRBD1
clone size: NA
V gene: TRBV19
CDR3 protein: CATTGQGETQYF
CDR3 DNA: TGTGCCACTACCGGACAGGGAGAGACCCAGTACTTC

J gene: TRBJ2-6
D gene: TRBD1
clone size: few
V gene: TRBV11-1
CDR3 protein: CASSLQTGWVPGANVLTF
CDR3 DNA: TGTGCCAGCAGCCTCCAGACAGGGTGGGTACCTGGGGCCAACGTCCTGACTTTC